This T cell receptor (beta chain) was captured by sequencing in a study of metastatic and nonmetastatic thyroid tumors. Study background: Repertoires of blood and of tissue (tumor or nodule) from malignant and benign thyroid patients were compared. Study findings and constraints: Malignant thyroid tumors reportedly exceeded benign nodules significantly in TCR beta diversity, with the difference appearing in blood and tumor.

This clone has more than one count but fewer than ten. No antigen is known for it. This CDR3 is 15 amino acids long. Germline V gene data show CDR1 as MNHNS and CDR2 as SASEGT. V lost 6 bases and J lost 2, with 17 bases in between. TCRdb re-clonotyped the PCR reads via MiXCR. Of about 21,000 clones in the sample, about 23% were seen once. All patients reached thyroid surgery having received no treatment beforehand. This clonotype was obtained from a male donor with papillary thyroid cancer or a benign thyroid nodule (not recorded which). Some clones in this sample may be carry-over from other donors' samples. Sequencing was performed on tumor tissue. The rearrangement uses TRBV6-1 and TRBJ2-7; D perhaps matches TRBD1 (5 bases). CDR3 loop: CASSPGPLTAYEQYF. The CDR3 DNA sequence: TGTGCCAGCAGCCCAGGGCCCCTGACAGCCTACGAGCAGTACTTC.